Here is one T cell receptor beta chain with its context. There are many counts of this clonotype. Its antigen is unknown. The record has no base qualities; no much larger clone is one base away. The data are from a study of CD8 T cells in ankylosing spondylitis (dated by TCRdb to about 2017). The study in broad terms: The study profiled T cell receptor beta repertoires in healthy donors and ankylosing spondylitis patients to find disease-linked TCR variants. The full study cohort comprised 20 to 25 ankylosing spondylitis patients and about a hundred healthy donors. Peripheral blood was sampled, and synovial fluid was additionally collected from ankylosing spondylitis patients.

Overall results and qualifications from the work: Blood from ankylosing spondylitis patients appeared to be characterized by a TCR beta motif composed of under ten highly homologous amino acid variants. Significant enrichment of the disease-linked clones was reported in matched synovial fluid samples from ankylosing spondylitis patients. Some motif variants had previously been reported in the synovial fluid and blood of reactive arthritis patients, which suggests shared mechanisms of disease initiation. A CD8+ phenotype was shown by the disease-linked clones, which were found at relatively low frequencies in peripheral blood.

Sequencer: Illumina HiSeq 2500. Quantitative 5'-RACE with molecular barcodes was the method used to prepare the TCR beta libraries. The authors' analysis ran thus. A new computational method based on a probabilistic model of VDJ rearrangement was used to identify disease-linked TCR variants. TCRdb cleaned the public reads at Q25 with fastp, built clones with MiXCR and kept in-frame beta chains. Merged by CDR3 protein, the rows form single entries marked with the most common genes and DNA. The V and J calls were determined by TCRdb, not by the authors. The table for this sample lists about 92,000 distinct CDR3 sequences; about 9% of them were counted only once. The ten largest account for roughly 5.6% of the sample. Sequencing was done on a sample of blood, either unsorted or a sorted T cell fraction (not recorded which). This TCR was recovered from a male donor with ankylosing spondylitis or in good health (not recorded which).

The CDR3 sequence is CASRPGLAGASSYNEQFF. The DNA reads TGTGCCAGCAGGCCGGGACTAGCGGGGGCTAGCTCCTACAATGAGCAGTTCTTC. The chain joins TRBV28 to TRBJ2-1, and 14 bases in between align with TRBD2. Taken from the germline V gene, the CDR1 and CDR2 loops are MDHEN and SYDVKM. The germline V end is reduced by 6 bases and the J end by 0 bases; junction bases left unmatched: 7. The CDR3 spans 18 residues, from the cysteine through the phenylalanine. Left in the record is the CDR3 DNA by itself, 54 bases read in frame from the first base. The entire variable domain, with the stretches around the CDR3 drawn from the reference TRBV28 and TRBJ2-1 proteins, is DVKVTQSSRYLVKRTGEKVFLECVQDMDHENMFWYRQDPGLGLRLIYFSYDVKMKEKGDIPEGYSVSREKKERFSLILESASTNQTSMYLCASRPGLAGASSYNEQFFGPGTRLTVL.